This T cell receptor (beta chain) was documented in a study of CD8 T cells in ankylosing spondylitis. Points from the study as a whole: As for the disease-linked clones, they showed a CD8+ phenotype and occurred at relatively low frequencies in peripheral blood. Ankylosing spondylitis blood appeared to carry a characteristic TCR beta motif of several highly homologous variants. Matched synovial fluid from ankylosing spondylitis patients was reported to be enriched for disease-linked clones.

This clonotype was detected ten times or more. Antigen: not known. TCRdb re-derived calls from the 5' RACE reads in MiXCR, one entry per CDR3 protein. The sample comprises about 540,000 distinct CDR3 sequences, roughly an eighth of which are singletons, and under 7.5% rests with the top ten. CDR1 and CDR2 (germline): SGHRS, YFSETQ. The CDR3 extends over 14 amino acids. With V trimmed by 4 bases and J by 6 bases, 8 bases remained unmatched. The genes are TRBV5-1 and TRBJ1-1, with 8 bases matching TRBD1. The receptor was derived from a male donor with ankylosing spondylitis. Sample: blood, either unsorted or a sorted T cell fraction (not recorded which). Written as DNA, the CDR3 is TGCGCCAGCAGCCGCAGGGGGCGGACGGCTGAAGCTTTCTTT. Translation gives CASSRRGRTAEAFF.